A single sample gave rise to the 25 T cell receptor beta chains below, sequenced in a study of blood T cell repertoires in COVID-19. TCRdb keeps only in-frame clones here, not all; method: immunoSEQ multiplex PCR. The sample has some 170,000 clones, roughly 88% seen once; the top ten hold about 7%. Specimen: peripheral blood. The receptors come from a woman between 40 and 50 years old with COVID-19, enrolled during active disease.

The chain employs TRBV18 and TRBJ2-1; TRBD1 matches 7 bases. The CDR3 sequence is 13 residues long. Germline values: CDR1 KGHSH, CDR2 LQKENI. Trimming took 9 bases from V and 5 from J; bases not matched to a gene: 7. The CDR3 loop is CASFGDSNNEQFF. In nucleotides, the CDR3 is TGTGCCAGTTTTGGGGACAGCAACAATGAGCAGTTCTTC.

V is TRBV10-1 and J is TRBJ2-3; 7 positions match TRBD2. This CDR3 spans 14 amino acids. Trimming removed 6 bases from V and 6 bases from J; junction bases left unmatched: 9. CDR1 is WNHNN and CDR2 is SYGVQD in the germline V gene (reference sequence). The CDR3, as DNA: TGCGCCAGCAGCGTGATAGCGGGTCGGGATACGCAGTATTTT. Amino acids: CASSVIAGRDTQYF.

The chain links TRBV3-1 (or the pseudogene TRBV3-2) to TRBJ2-3; 8 bases fit TRBD2. V shed 0 bases and J 7 bases; nucleotides not matched to a gene: 12. Germline values: CDR1 LGHDT, CDR2 YNNKEL (reference sequence). The CDR3 covers 17 residues. The CDR3 protein is CASSQDTLAGRGNTQYF. As DNA, the CDR3 is TGTGCCAGCAGCCAAGATACCCTAGCGGGTAGAGGAAATACGCAGTATTTT.

The rearrangement joins TRBV7-9 to TRBJ1-5, with 7 bases matching TRBD1. V lost 0 bases and J lost 6; bases outside the gene matches: 8. In germline, CDR1 is SEHNR, CDR2 FQNEAQ (reference sequence). This CDR3 spans 16 amino acids. CDR3 amino acids: CASSLALGQGGQPQHF. As DNA, the CDR3 is TGTGCCAGCAGCTTAGCGCTGGGGCAGGGGGGTCAGCCCCAGCATTTT.

CDR3 region: CASSSTGLPRQPQHF. For the CDR3, the DNA is TGTGCCAGCAGTTCGACAGGGCTTCCGCGTCAGCCCCAGCATTTT. V is TRBV2 and J is TRBJ1-5, with 7 bases identical to TRBD1. Losses at the gene ends were 5 bases for V and 6 bases for J; bases not matched to a gene: 10. The germline V gene has CDR1 SNHLY and CDR2 FYNNEI. This CDR3 comprises 15 residues.

This chain connects TRBV12-3 or TRBV12-4 to TRBJ2-7; no clear D gene. This CDR3 region has 13 residues. V lost 6 bases to trimming and J lost 5 bases, with 14 bases between them. The CDR3 spells CASSLGPLNEQYF. For the CDR3, the DNA is TGTGCCAGCAGCCTAGGCCCTTTAAACGAGCAGTACTTC.

J is TRBJ1-2 and V is TRBV18, with 7 nucleotides matching TRBD1. V dropped 2 bases and J dropped 5; count of bases not matched to a gene: 2. There are 13 residues in the CDR3. CDR1 KGHSH and CDR2 LQKENI come from the germline V gene. CDR3 in DNA: TGTGCCAGCTCACCAGGACAGGAGTATGGCTACACCTTC. Translation gives CASSPGQEYGYTF.

The CDR3 sequence: CASTLTRASGSYEQYF. The CDR3 bases are TGTGCCAGCACCCTCACCCGGGCTAGCGGGAGTTACGAGCAGTACTTC. This chain connects TRBV11-2 to TRBJ2-7; 10 positions agree with TRBD2. Losses at the gene ends were 7 bases for V and 4 bases for J; bases not matched to a gene: 13. The CDR3 runs 16 residues. Looked up from germline, CDR1 is SGHAT and CDR2 is FQNNGV.

This sequence joins TRBV7-9 and TRBJ1-4; D gene unclear. This CDR3 has 13 amino acids. Germline CDR1 SEHNR, CDR2 FQNEAQ (reference sequence). V shed 0 bases and J shed 8 bases, with 7 bases lying between them. The CDR3 reads CASSLAREEKLFF. DNA for the CDR3: TGTGCCAGCAGCTTAGCACGGGAGGAAAAACTGTTTTTT.

The gene calls are TRBV5-1 and TRBJ2-5; D is perhaps TRBD1 (5 bases). Germline assignment: CDR1 SGHRS and CDR2 YFSETQ. Trimming shortened V by 0 bases and J by 7 bases, and 13 bases separated the two germline ends. The CDR3 runs 14 residues. The CDR3 nucleotides read TGCGCCAGCAGCTTGGCCGACAGCTTGCGGACCCAGTACTTC. The encoded protein is CASSLADSLRTQYF.

This clone was detected once. The chain joins TRBV3-1 (or the pseudogene TRBV3-2) to TRBJ1-2; D gene uncertain. Trimming left V 1 base short and J 1 base short, with 7 bases between. The CDR3 is 14 amino acids. CDR1 is LGHDT, CDR2 YNNKEL, per germline (reference sequence). The CDR3 nucleotides are TGTGCCAGCAGCCAAGCAGGAAGTAACTATGGCTACACCTTC. It translates to CASSQAGSNYGYTF.

The chain joins TRBV6-5 to TRBJ2-3; the D gene is possibly TRBD2 (6 bases). Germline V gene sequence: CDR1 MNHEY, CDR2 SVGAGI. The CDR3 covers 15 residues. With 6 bases removed from V and 4 bases from J, the gap between germline ends came to 17 bases. The CDR3 DNA is TGTGCCAGCAGCGGACGACTAGTTTCACCAGATACGCAGTATTTT. Its protein product is CASSGRLVSPDTQYF.

The chain employs TRBV24-1 and TRBJ2-1; TRBD1 is a possible D gene (5 bases). The CDR3 spans 15 residues. CDR1 and CDR2 (germline): KGHDR, SFDVKD. Between the trimmed V and J ends, which lost 4 bases and 0 bases, there was a span of 9 bases. Here the CDR3 reads CATSEQGRSYNEQFF. The CDR3, as DNA: TGTGCCACCAGTGAGCAGGGCCGCTCCTACAATGAGCAGTTCTTC.

The chain employs TRBV9 and TRBJ2-3, with TRBD2 as a possible D gene (5 bases). Per the germline V gene, CDR1 is SGDLS and CDR2 is YYNGEE. This CDR3 has 13 residues. V lost 4 bases, J lost 2 bases, and 8 bases lay in between. In nucleotides, the CDR3 is TGTGCCAGCAGCTGGCGGGCCACAGATACGCAGTATTTT. Its translation: CASSWRATDTQYF. The full variable domain, with the rest looked up from reference TRBV9 and TRBJ2-3, is DSGVTQTPKHLITATGQRVTLRCSPRSGDLSVYWYQQSLDQGLQFLIQYYNGEERAKGNILERFSAQQFPDLHSELNLSSLELGDSALYFCASSWRATDTQYFGPGTRLTVL.

This clone was observed a single time. The V and J genes are TRBV6-5 and TRBJ2-7, with 13 bases fitting TRBD2. Germline CDR1 MNHEY, CDR2 SVGAGI. The CDR3 has 15 residues. After removal of 9 bases from V and 4 bases from J, the junction contained 9 bases not matched to a gene. The CDR3 protein is CASIESLAGGYEQYF. The DNA for the CDR3 is TGTGCCAGTATAGAGTCACTAGCGGGAGGGTACGAGCAGTACTTC.

V is TRBV3-1 (or the pseudogene TRBV3-2) and J is TRBJ1-1; 7 bases map to TRBD1. CDR3 length: 14 residues. V was pared by 0 bases and J by 4 bases, with 2 bases of the junction left unmatched. Germline lookup yields CDR1 LGHDT and CDR2 YNNKEL (reference sequence). This chain's CDR3 is CASSQDNRGTEAFF. CDR3 DNA: TGTGCCAGCAGCCAAGACAACAGGGGCACTGAAGCTTTCTTT.

V is TRBV6-6 and J is TRBJ1-5, with 7 bases lining up with TRBD1. After removal of 5 bases from V and 0 bases from J, the junction contained 1 base not matched to a gene. This CDR3 has 14 residues. Germline assignment: CDR1 MNHNY and CDR2 SVGAGI (reference sequence). CDR3 in DNA: TGTGCCAGCAGTGACAGGGCTAGCAATCAGCCCCAGCATTTT. Protein: CASSDRASNQPQHF.

V is TRBV11-2 and J is TRBJ1-2; D gene ambiguous. This CDR3 has 14 amino acids. Trimming removed 0 bases at V and 8 bases at J, with 13 bases between. The germline V gene encodes CDR1 SGHAT and CDR2 FQNNGV. CDR3 amino acids: CASSLEARVGGYTF. The CDR3 nucleotides read TGTGCCAGCAGCTTAGAGGCCCGGGTCGGGGGCTACACCTTC.

This chain uses TRBV4-2 with TRBJ2-1; D unclear. V shed 1 base and J shed 9 bases, with 13 bases lying between them. The CDR3 covers 14 residues. Germline CDR1 reads LGHNA; CDR2 reads YNFKEQ. The CDR3 sequence is CASSQAPASSEQFF. For the CDR3, the DNA is TGTGCCAGCAGCCAAGCCCCCGCTAGTAGTGAGCAGTTCTTC.

The V call is TRBV6-6, the J call TRBJ1-1; D gene ambiguous. The germline V and J ends were trimmed by 5 bases and 0 bases, with 16 bases remaining between them. Germline values: CDR1 MNHNY, CDR2 SVGAGI (reference sequence). This CDR3 comprises 16 residues. The CDR3 region has the DNA TGTGCCAGCAGTCGGCACTTTTTCCCTTTGAACACTGAAGCTTTCTTT. Its protein product is CASSRHFFPLNTEAFF.

The chain links TRBV19 to TRBJ1-1; D might be TRBD1 (5 bases). Germline V gene data show CDR1 as LNHDA and CDR2 as SQIVND (reference sequence). Trimming took off 0 bases at V and 1 base at J, with 9 bases between the two ends. The CDR3 loop spans 15 amino acids. The CDR3 nucleotides are TGTGCCAGTAGTATAGAACCAGGGTGGAACACTGAAGCTTTCTTT. Translation: CASSIEPGWNTEAFF.

V is TRBV24-1 and J is TRBJ2-1, with 10 bases identical to TRBD2. V gave up 9 bases and J gave up 5 bases; unmatched junction bases: 3. CDR1 and CDR2 from the germline V gene are KGHDR and SFDVKD. The CDR3 is 13 amino acids. CDR3 residues: CATSLAGDNEQFF. The CDR3 DNA reads TGTGCCACCTCCCTAGCGGGAGACAATGAGCAGTTCTTC.

The CDR3 reads CASSVGSKRERGTYEQYF. Here the CDR3 DNA reads TGTGCCAGCAGCGTCGGGAGTAAGCGGGAGAGGGGAACCTACGAGCAGTACTTC. The chain links TRBV9 to TRBJ2-7; 8 nucleotides align to TRBD2. Losses at the gene ends were 2 bases for V and 2 bases for J; bases not matched to a gene: 15. CDR1 SGDLS and CDR2 YYNGEE come from the germline V gene. The CDR3 is 18 residues long.

The chain has TRBV10-1 and TRBJ2-5, with unresolved D. Trimming stripped 2 bases from V and 5 bases from J, with 12 bases between. In germline, CDR1 is WNHNN, CDR2 SYGVQD (reference sequence). The length of the CDR3 is 14 residues. CDR3 loop: CASSEAAYRETQYF. The CDR3 DNA sequence: TGCGCCAGCAGTGAGGCGGCGTACCGGGAGACCCAGTACTTC.

This sequence joins TRBV18 and TRBJ1-2; D remains unclear. Germline CDR1 is KGHSH and CDR2 is LQKENI. Trimming stripped 6 bases from V and 5 bases from J, with 7 bases between. The CDR3 extends over 11 amino acids. The CDR3: CASSSRYGYTF. CDR3 DNA sequence: TGTGCCAGCTCCTCGAGGTATGGCTACACCTTC.